This TCR beta chain was documented in a study of blood T cell repertoires in COVID-19. Study-wide context: PBMCs, B-cell-depleted T cells, or T cells were the source of the cDNA or gDNA that made up the material.

V lost 1 base and J lost 8, with 8 bases in between. The CDR3 extends over 12 amino acids. Germline V gene data show CDR1 as PRHDT and CDR2 as FYEKMQ (reference sequence). A single count supports this clone. Original handling: By means of reference gene primer amplification, nucleated cell counts were estimated. Only in-frame clones appear in the TCRdb table, and some are missing; sequencing was by immunoSEQ multiplex PCR. The V and J calls and clone size are taken from that table; D and trimming were inferred from the DNA. The table records 35,000 to 45,000 clones, over 75% of them present only once.

The sequence derives from a human donor in a cohort sampled during active COVID-19. Sequencing was carried out using peripheral blood. The chain joins TRBV13 to TRBJ1-1; D uncertain. The CDR3 region is CASSLVSGEAFF. The CDR3 nucleotides read TGTGCCAGCAGCTTAGTTAGCGGGGAAGCTTTCTTT.